These 16 T cell receptor beta chains were all obtained from the same sample, sequenced in a study of post-analysis software for immune sequencing data. Study-wide points: Patients carried roughly five TRBV segments more frequently than controls did, and TRBV5-6, TRBV5-1 and TRBV20-1 were among them.

The TCR beta cDNA libraries contained unique molecular identifiers. Via MiXCR, TCRdb re-called the PCR reads, giving one row per CDR3 protein. In the table there are hundreds of thousands of distinct CDR3 sequences, 25% to 30% of which are singletons. No antigen has been assigned to these receptors. Sequences were obtained from blood. These receptors all come from a girl aged 5 to 17 with multiple sclerosis.

DNA for the CDR3: TGTGCCAGCAGCTGGGAGACTAGTAATGAGCAGTTCTTC. Translation gives CASSWETSNEQFF. The V call is TRBV7-2, the J call TRBJ2-1, with a weak D call TRBD2 (6 bases). Germline V CDR1 and CDR2: SGHTA, FQGNSA. The V end lost 4 bases, the J end lost 7 bases, and 11 bases lay between the germline ends. CDR3 length: 13 residues.

The rearrangement joins TRBV19 to TRBJ2-7, with D possibly matching TRBD1 (6 bases). Germline V gene sequence: CDR1 LNHDA, CDR2 SQIVND (reference sequence). CDR3 length: 16 amino acids. Trimming stripped 4 bases from V and 2 bases from J, with 18 bases between. CDR3 amino acids: CASSTSDRPSPYEQYF. The DNA of the CDR3 is TGTGCCAGTAGTACCTCCGACAGGCCCTCCCCCTACGAGCAGTACTTC.

The sample holds one count of this clonotype. CDR3 nucleotide sequence: TGTGCCAGCAGTTCCCGCAGCTCCTCTGGAAACACCATATATTTT. Amino acids: CASSSRSSSGNTIYF. V is TRBV12-3 or TRBV12-4 and J is TRBJ1-3; D remains unclear. The CDR3 runs 15 residues. Trimming removed 4 bases from V and 0 bases from J, with 10 bases in between.

As concerns this clonotype: The conserved closing phenylalanine or tryptophan is absent in this CDR3, likely reflecting a read error. The chain employs TRBV5-1 and TRBJ2-3, with TRBD1 matching 7 bases. This CDR3 has 15 amino acids. The germline CDR1 and CDR2 sequences are SGHRS and YFSETQ. V trimming: 0 bases; J trimming: 3 bases; junction bases outside the gene matches: 4. CDR3 region: CASSLEGGQTDTQYC. The CDR3 region has the DNA TGCGCCAGCAGCTTGGAAGGGGGCCAAACAGATACGCAGTATTGT.

The J gene is TRBJ2-4, the V gene TRBV7-2; the D is unclear. CDR3 length equals 15 residues. Germline V lookup: CDR1 SGHTA, CDR2 FQGNSA. Trimming stripped 5 bases from V and 1 base from J, with 12 bases between. The CDR3 protein is CASSPQVQAKNIQYF. The DNA of the CDR3 is TGTGCCAGCAGCCCCCAAGTCCAGGCCAAAAACATTCAGTACTTC.

CDR3 protein: CASSLGGDKTEAFF. In nucleotides, the CDR3 is TGTGCCAGCAGCTTGGGGGGGGATAAAACTGAAGCTTTCTTT. The chain is built from TRBV7-2 and TRBJ1-1; D possibly corresponds to TRBD1 (5 bases). Per the germline V gene, CDR1 is SGHTA and CDR2 is FQGNSA. The V and J ends lost 3 bases and 5 bases respectively, with 13 bases between them. The CDR3 spans 14 residues.

The V gene is TRBV9, the J gene TRBJ2-5, with TRBD1 matching over 8 bases. CDR1 is SGDLS and CDR2 is YYNGEE in the germline V gene. Trimming cost V 3 bases and J 4 bases; bases outside gene matches: 8. The CDR3 has 15 amino acids. The DNA of the CDR3 is TGTGCCAGCAGCGGACGGACAGGGCGGGGAGAGACCCAGTACTTC. Encoded protein: CASSGRTGRGETQYF.

The chain combines TRBV20-1 with TRBJ2-7, with 10 bases that match TRBD2. Germline loops: CDR1 DFQATT, CDR2 SNEGSKA (reference sequence). CDR3 length: 18 residues. V trimming: 2 bases; J trimming: 1 base; junction bases outside the gene matches: 14. CDR3 sequence reads: CSARSPLAGAWGSYEQYF. CDR3 nucleotide sequence: TGCAGTGCTAGATCCCCGCTAGCGGGAGCCTGGGGGTCCTACGAGCAGTACTTC.

The rearrangement links TRBV6-6 to TRBJ2-1; 14 nucleotides line up with TRBD2. Trimming took 6 bases from V and 8 from J; bases not matched to a gene: 9. CDR3 length: 16 residues. In germline, CDR1 is MNHNY, CDR2 SVGAGI (reference sequence). CDR3 sequence: CASSSTSGRASDEQFF. Here the CDR3 DNA reads TGTGCCAGCAGCTCGACTAGCGGGAGGGCCAGCGATGAGCAGTTCTTC.

This clonotype was seen ten or more times. The chain couples TRBV3-1 to TRBJ2-5, with D uncertain. The CDR3 length is 12 residues. Germline values: CDR1 LGHDT, CDR2 YNNKEL (reference sequence). V lost 3 bases to trimming and J lost 1 base, with 3 bases between them. CDR3 DNA: TGTGCCAGCAGCCAGCCCCAAGAGACCCAGTACTTC. Protein product: CASSQPQETQYF.

This rearrangement joins TRBV28 to TRBJ2-7, with TRBD2 as a possible D gene (5 bases). Germline V gene sequence: CDR1 MDHEN, CDR2 SYDVKM. V lost 7 bases and J lost 1, with 23 bases in between. This CDR3 has 17 residues. The CDR3 spells CASTPAPRARGSYEQYF. CDR3 DNA sequence: TGTGCCAGCACCCCCGCACCCCGGGCTAGAGGGTCCTACGAGCAGTACTTC.

The J gene is TRBJ1-5, the V gene TRBV3-1; maybe TRBD1 (5 bases). Germline CDR1 and CDR2: LGHDT and YNNKEL (reference sequence). V was shortened by 4 bases and J by 5 bases, with 9 bases between the two germline ends. The CDR3 is made up of 13 amino acids. The chain's CDR3 is CASSPGFYQPQHF. In nucleotides, the CDR3 is TGTGCCAGCAGCCCAGGGTTTTATCAGCCCCAGCATTTT.

V usage is TRBV20-1 and J usage is TRBJ2-5, with 7 bases aligning to TRBD1. CDR1 is DFQATT and CDR2 is SNEGSKA in the germline V gene (reference sequence). The ends lost 3 bases at V and 5 bases at J; junction bases unmatched: 9. The CDR3 contains 14 residues. The CDR3 loop reads CSASRQGVLETQYF. The CDR3 coding sequence is TGCAGTGCTAGTCGACAGGGAGTACTCGAGACCCAGTACTTC.

A remark on this clonotype: A clone one base away is much larger, so this may be a read error. The rearrangement uses TRBV7-2 and TRBJ2-1; D perhaps matches TRBD2 (6 bases). The V gene's germline CDR1 is SGHTA and CDR2 FQGNSA. The CDR3 covers 14 residues. Trimming pared 4 bases from V and 6 bases from J, leaving 13 bases between. The CDR3 sequence is CASSSSGDPNEQFF. Here the CDR3 DNA reads TGTGCCAGCAGCTCCTCGGGAGACCCCAATGAGCAGTTCTTC. Filled out from reference TRBV7-2 and TRBJ2-1, the complete variable domain reads GAGVSQSPSNKVTEKGKDVELRCDPISGHTALYWYRQSLGQGLEFLIYFQGNSAPDKSGLPSDRFSAERTGGSVSTLTIQRTQQEDSAVYLCASSSSGDPNEQFFGPGTRLTVL.

The chain couples TRBV12-3 or TRBV12-4 to TRBJ2-4; D gene uncertain. The ends were cut back, 2 bases at V and 0 bases at J, with 20 bases in the middle. The CDR3 spans 19 residues. In DNA, the CDR3 is TGTGCCAGCAGTTTATGGGCAGCACGCCTCTTCGTAGCCAAAAACATTCAGTACTTC. Amino acids: CASSLWAARLFVAKNIQYF.

This clonotype was observed once. The junction and the germline gene differ at one end; a read error may be behind it. The chain joins TRBV29-1 to TRBJ2-6; 7 nucleotides agree with TRBD2. The CDR3 contains 14 residues. The germline V gene encodes CDR1 SQVTM and CDR2 ANQGSEA. CDR3 region: CSATGGFGANVRTF. The CDR3 bases are TGCAGCGCGACCGGGGGGTTTGGGGCCAACGTCCGGACTTTC.